The sequence of this TCR beta chain was determined in a study of blood T cell repertoires in COVID-19. Background on the study: COVID-19 samples from acute and convalescent phases originated in the United States, Italy and Spain.

Original data processing: Amplified reference gene primers provided the basis for estimating nucleated cell counts. Here immunoSEQ multiplex PCR was the method, and the copy in TCRdb shows in-frame clones only, minus some. That table furnishes V, J and clone size, whereas the DNA furnished D and trimming. The top ten hold 25% of the sample, which has around 92,000 clones, roughly 83% seen once. This clone was detected only once. The specimen was peripheral blood. The receptor comes from a human donor in a cohort sampled during active COVID-19.

CDR3 region: CASSQDRTGNTQYF. CDR3 nucleotide sequence: TGTGCCAGCAGCCAAGATCGGACGGGAAATACGCAGTATTTT. The V call is TRBV3-1 (or the pseudogene TRBV3-2), the J call TRBJ2-3, with D perhaps matching TRBD2 (5 bases). Trimming took off 0 bases at V and 7 bases at J, with 11 bases between the two ends. This CDR3 is 14 amino acids long. Germline CDR1 reads LGHDT; CDR2 reads YNNKEL (reference sequence).